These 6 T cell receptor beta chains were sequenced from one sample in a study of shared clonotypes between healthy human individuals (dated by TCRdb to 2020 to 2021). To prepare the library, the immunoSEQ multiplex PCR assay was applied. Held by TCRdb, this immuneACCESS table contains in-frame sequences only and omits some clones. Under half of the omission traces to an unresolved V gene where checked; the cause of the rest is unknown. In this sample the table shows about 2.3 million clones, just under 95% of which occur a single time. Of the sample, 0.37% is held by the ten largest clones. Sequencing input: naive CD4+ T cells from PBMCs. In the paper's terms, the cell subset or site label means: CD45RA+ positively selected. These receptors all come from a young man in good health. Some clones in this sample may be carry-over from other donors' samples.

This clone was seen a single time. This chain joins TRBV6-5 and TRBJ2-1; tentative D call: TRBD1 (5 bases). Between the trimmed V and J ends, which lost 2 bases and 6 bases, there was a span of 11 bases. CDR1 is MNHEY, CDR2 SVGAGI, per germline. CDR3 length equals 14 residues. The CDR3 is CASSYDGARNEQFF. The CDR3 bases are TGTGCCAGCAGTTACGATGGGGCTCGCAATGAGCAGTTCTTC.

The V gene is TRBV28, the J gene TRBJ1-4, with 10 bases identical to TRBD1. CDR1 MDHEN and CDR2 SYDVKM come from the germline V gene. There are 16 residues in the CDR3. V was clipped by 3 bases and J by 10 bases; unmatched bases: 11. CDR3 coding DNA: TGTGCCAGCAGTTTCCTCCCGGGACAGGGGAGCGGAAAACTGTTTTTT. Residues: CASSFLPGQGSGKLFF.

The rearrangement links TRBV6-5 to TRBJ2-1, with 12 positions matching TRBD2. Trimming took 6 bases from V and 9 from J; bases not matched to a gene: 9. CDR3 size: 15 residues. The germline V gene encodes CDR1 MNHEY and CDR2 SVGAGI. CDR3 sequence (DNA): TGTGCCAGCAGGTCCCGACTAGCGGGAGCCCCTGAGCAGTTCTTC. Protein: CASRSRLAGAPEQFF.

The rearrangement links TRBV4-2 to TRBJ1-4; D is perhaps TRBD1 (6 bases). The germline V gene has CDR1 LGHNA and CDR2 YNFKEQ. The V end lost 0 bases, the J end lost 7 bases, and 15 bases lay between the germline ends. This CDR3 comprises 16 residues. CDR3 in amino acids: CASSQDKQGGGEKLFF. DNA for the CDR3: TGTGCCAGCAGCCAAGATAAACAGGGCGGAGGTGAAAAACTGTTTTTT.

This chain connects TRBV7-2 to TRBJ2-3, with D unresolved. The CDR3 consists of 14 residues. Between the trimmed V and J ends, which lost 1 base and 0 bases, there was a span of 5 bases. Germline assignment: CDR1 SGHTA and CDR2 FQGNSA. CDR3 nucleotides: TGTGCCAGCAGCTTAGGAAAAAGCACAGATACGCAGTATTTT. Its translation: CASSLGKSTDTQYF. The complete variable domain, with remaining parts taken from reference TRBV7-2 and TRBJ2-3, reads GAGVSQSPSNKVTEKGKDVELRCDPISGHTALYWYRQSLGQGLEFLIYFQGNSAPDKSGLPSDRFSAERTGGSVSTLTIQRTQQEDSAVYLCASSLGKSTDTQYFGPGTRLTVL.

The CDR3 coding sequence is TGTGCCAGTAACCAAGCGGGAGGGCCCAGATCTGAGCAGTTCTTC. Its protein product is CASNQAGGPRSEQFF. The rearrangement uses TRBV19 and TRBJ2-1, with 10 bases matching TRBD2. The V gene end was trimmed by 7 bases and the J gene end by 9 bases; junction bases not matched to a gene: 12. CDR1 is LNHDA and CDR2 is SQIVND in the germline V gene (reference sequence). The CDR3 is 15 residues long.